This T cell receptor (beta chain) was sequenced during a study of T cells in localized non-small cell lung cancer. The table came from immunoSEQ multiplex PCR; TCRdb's copy has only in-frame clones and leaves some out. The table has around 91,000 clones, 80% to 90% seen once. Overall study findings and caveats: Heterogeneity stays possible, as sequencing covered only one tumor region.

The CDR3 runs to 13 residues. Trimming took off 4 bases at V and 4 bases at J, with 12 bases between the two ends. Regarding this clone: Its target is unknown.

The source material was peripheral blood, sampled before any cancer treatment. The sequence came from a man aged 40 to 75 with stage I squamous cell lung carcinoma. The J gene is TRBJ2-7, the V gene TRBV5-3, with D perhaps assigned TRBD1 or TRBD2 (5 bases each). TRBV5-3 is an ORF, with its function uncertain. CDR3 nucleotides: TGTGCCAGAAGCACGGGACGGGAATACGAGCAGTACTTC. Translating it yields CARSTGREYEQYF.